Included here is one T cell receptor (beta chain) sequence, with context. These data are taken from a study of blood T cell repertoires in COVID-19. Study at large: There were acute and convalescent COVID-19 samples, and they came from the United States, Italy and Spain. Sources were T cells, B-cell-depleted T cells, or PBMCs; the material itself was cDNA or gDNA.

Original analysis: Nucleated cell counts were estimated from reference gene primer amplification. The data were produced by immunoSEQ multiplex PCR, yet TCRdb's version contains in-frame clones alone and is incomplete. D and trimming were read from the DNA, whereas the V and J calls and clone size are those reported in that table. The top ten hold approximately 14% of the sample, which has under 80,000 clones, around 89% seen once. CDR1 is SGHAT and CDR2 is FQDESV in the germline V gene (reference sequence). The V and J ends lost 6 bases and 1 base, in that order; junction bases with no gene match: 8. The CDR3 contains 15 residues.

The source of this sequence is a man aged 65 to 79 with active or convalescent COVID-19. Material for sequencing was peripheral blood. V and J are TRBV11-1 and TRBJ2-7, with TRBD2 matching over 8 bases. CDR3 protein: CASSLSGSGSYEQYF. CDR3 nucleotides: TGTGCCAGCAGTCTCAGCGGGAGCGGGTCCTACGAGCAGTACTTC.